This entry features one TCR beta chain sequence. Its target antigen remains unknown. It has no much larger one-base neighbor in the sample; base qualities were not kept. Any patient with an uncontrolled infection, another autoimmune disease, pregnancy or lactation was excluded. Diagnoses were based on clinical symptoms, serum thyroxine and TRAb, thyroid ultrasound and orbital computed tomography. Trizol reagent was used to extract total RNA, and RNA quality was then checked on an Agilent 2100 Bioanalyzer. The data derive from a study of T cells in Graves' hyperthyroidism and ophthalmopathy (dated by TCRdb to the late 2010s). Turning to the overall study: TCR V-J signatures able to tell the groups apart were searched for in a discovery cohort of 100 patients, of whom approximately 40 had Graves' ophthalmopathy and under 65 had stable Graves' hyperthyroidism. Prospective prediction of ophthalmopathy was tested in an independent validation cohort consisting of 18 to 20 hyperthyroidism patients and approximately 16 patients who later progressed to ophthalmopathy. The approximately 100 discovery patients were divided at random into training and test sets in a 7:3 ratio. The study also compared thyroid tissue and blood T-cell repertoires from 6 or 7 Graves' hyperthyroidism patients. Following sampling, methimazole starting at 30 mg daily was given to hyperthyroidism patients, and high-dose intravenous methylprednisolone was given to ophthalmopathy patients. The paper reports TCR Vbeta CDR3 sequencing of some 140 peripheral blood samples: under 45 ophthalmopathy, roughly 80 hyperthyroidism and around 17 progressor patients. Study-wide conclusions, independent of this receptor: Ophthalmopathy was separated from stable hyperthyroidism by a 13 V-J signature model, with 85% to 90% sensitivity and 81% to 82% specificity obtained in cross-validation and 80%/75% obtained in testing. In validation, progression to ophthalmopathy was predicted by the model with nearly 71% sensitivity and 72% to 85% specificity, a median of roughly six months before onset. Sample size was not statistically predetermined, and investigators were not blinded to group allocation. Blood samples also contained most of the expanded thyroid clonotypes (frequency above 0.001), which suggests that blood repertoires may reflect thyroid immune responses.

The TCR beta CDR3 regions were amplified from RNA transcripts. The first round of RT-PCR for the TCR CDR3 was performed with the HTBI primer set and the Qiagen OneStep RT-PCR kit. Libraries were constructed in a second round of multiplex PCR, after which size selection and purification were performed. The libraries were sequenced on an Illumina HiSeq2000 using paired-end 100 bp reads. The authors' pipeline ran thus. Raw data were processed with SOAPnuke, discarding reads with adapters, uncalled bases, mean Phred below 15, or no exact constant-primer or identifier match. COPE v1.2.5 was used to merge the high-quality paired reads, and each unique nucleotide sequence was defined as a clonotype. MiTCR v1.1 was used to align the clonotypes against IMGT TRBV, TRBD and TRBJ reference segments. The analysis included only V-J combinations with a frequency above 0.0001, which together covered more than 98% of the repertoires. The TCS score was defined as F50 (clonal expansion) divided by E x V (chaos), with BLOSUM62-based TCRdist calculated between CDR3 peptides within each V-J. Welch's t-statistics and random forest reduced roughly 530 V-J features to 10 to 15, which were used in a naive Bayes classifier (R e1071). The similarity between thyroid and blood repertoires was quantified using the Morisita-Horn index. TCRdb reprocessed the public reads (quality trimming at Q25 with fastp, clone calling with MiXCR) and kept in-frame beta chains. Under each unique CDR3 protein, matching rows form one entry showing the most common genes and DNA. The V and J calls here are based on TCRdb, not the publication. The sample records 500,000 to 650,000 distinct CDR3 sequences, 40% to 55% of which are singletons. Of the sample, around 44% is held by the ten largest clones.

The CDR3 has 15 amino acids, counting the end cysteine and phenylalanine. This entry keeps only the CDR3 DNA: 45 bases, framed from base 1. V drops 6 bases and J drops 7 bases, leaving 21 bases in between. The germline V gene encodes CDR1 MGHRA and CDR2 YSYEKL. The clonotype comes from an adult woman with Graves' disease, either hyperthyroidism or ophthalmopathy (not recorded which). The sequenced sample was peripheral blood or thyroid tissue (not recorded which). The chain is encoded by TRBV4-1 joined to TRBJ1-1; the D gene is possibly TRBD1, with 5 bases matching. CDR3 loop: CASRRVAGLRGEAFF. The sequence in DNA is TGCGCCAGCAGACGTGTAGCAGGGTTGAGGGGTGAAGCTTTCTTT.